These T cell receptor beta chains were read from a single sample in a study of identical twins. One entry per CDR3 protein, called by TCRdb with MiXCR from the 5' RACE reads. The sample gives a few hundred thousand distinct CDR3 sequences, approximately 17% of which show up once; 12% is in the top ten. The sample comprised naive T cells sorted from blood. These TCRs come from a middle-aged man in good health. Both conserved end residues are part of each CDR3. Fields, in order: CDR3 protein, CDR3 DNA, J gene, D gene, V gene, clone size. The D gene is left open where the match is weak. Size tells how often a clone was seen (once, few, many) or the class of an expanded clone, and some rows leave it out.

CDR3: CASTPGLAGAPYEQYF
DNA: TGCGCCAGCACCCCGGGACTAGCGGGGGCCCCCTACGAGCAGTACTTC
J: TRBJ2-7
D: TRBD2
V: TRBV5-1
size: -

CDR3: CASSPSGTGSNGYTF
DNA: TGTGCCAGCAGCCCTTCCGGGACAGGGTCGAATGGCTACACCTTC
J: TRBJ1-2
D: TRBD1
V: TRBV3-1
size: -

CDR3: CASTSTLAGGDNEQFF
DNA: TGTGCCAGCACCTCCACACTAGCGGGGGGGGACAATGAGCAGTTCTTC
J: TRBJ2-1
D: TRBD2
V: TRBV12-3/TRBV12-4
size: -

CDR3: CASSDKGLTDTQYF
DNA: TGTGCCAGCAGTGACAAGGGCCTCACAGATACGCAGTATTTT
J: TRBJ2-3
D: -
V: TRBV6-4
size: -

CDR3: CASSQTLTETQYF
DNA: TGTGCCAGCAGCCAAACACTCACGGAGACCCAGTACTTC
J: TRBJ2-5
D: -
V: TRBV3-1
size: few

CDR3: CASSTTSGGFQETQYF
DNA: TGTGCCAGCAGCACAACTAGCGGGGGATTCCAAGAGACCCAGTACTTC
J: TRBJ2-5
D: TRBD2
V: TRBV7-9
size: many

CDR3: CASSLGVSGSSYNEQFF
DNA: TGCGCCAGCAGCTTGGGGGTATCAGGTTCTTCCTACAATGAGCAGTTCTTC
J: TRBJ2-1
D: -
V: TRBV5-1
size: many

CDR3: CSVTNRGTPYEQYF
DNA: TGCAGCGTTACCAATCGCGGGACCCCCTACGAGCAGTACTTC
J: TRBJ2-7
D: -
V: TRBV29-1
size: many

CDR3: CSVGHDYEQYF
DNA: TGCAGCGTGGGACACGACTACGAGCAGTACTTC
J: TRBJ2-7
D: -
V: TRBV29-1
size: few

CDR3: CASSEWVAGGIETQYF
DNA: TGTGCCAGCAGTGAATGGGTAGCGGGAGGTATAGAGACCCAGTACTTC
J: TRBJ2-5
D: TRBD2
V: TRBV25-1
size: many

CDR3: CSARSPQSNQPQHF
DNA: TGCAGTGCTAGGAGCCCACAGAGCAATCAGCCCCAGCATTTT
J: TRBJ1-5
D: -
V: TRBV20-1
size: many

CDR3: CASSSIDDSPSGELFF
DNA: TGTGCCAGCAGCTCCATAGATGACAGCCCCAGCGGGGAGCTGTTTTTT
J: TRBJ2-2
D: -
V: TRBV13
size: few

CDR3: CASSPGAENTEAFF
DNA: TGTGCCAGCTCACCAGGGGCAGAGAACACTGAAGCTTTCTTT
J: TRBJ1-1
D: -
V: TRBV18
size: -

CDR3: CSASHVQETQYF
DNA: TGCAGTGCTAGTCATGTCCAAGAGACCCAGTACTTC
J: TRBJ2-5
D: -
V: TRBV20-1
size: many

CDR3: CASSVPYSYEQYF
DNA: TGTGCCAGCAGTGTGCCCTACTCGTACGAGCAGTACTTC
J: TRBJ2-7
D: -
V: TRBV6-1
size: -

CDR3: CASSQAAQANYGYTF
DNA: TGCGCCAGCAGCCAAGCAGCACAAGCTAACTATGGCTACACCTTC
J: TRBJ1-2
D: -
V: TRBV4-3
size: -

CDR3: CASSLKLAGNGYTF
DNA: TGTGCCAGCAGCTTGAAATTGGCAGGGAATGGCTACACCTTC
J: TRBJ1-2
D: -
V: TRBV5-4
size: -

CDR3: CASSVGAGGPYEQFF
DNA: TGTGCCAGCAGCGTAGGAGCGGGGGGGCCTTATGAGCAGTTCTTC
J: TRBJ2-1
D: TRBD2
V: TRBV9
size: -

CDR3: CASSFGLAGNTQYF
DNA: TGTGCCAGCAGTTTCGGACTAGCGGGGAATACGCAGTATTTT
J: TRBJ2-3
D: TRBD2
V: TRBV27
size: many

CDR3: CASTFILGHEQYF
DNA: TGTGCCAGCACGTTTATATTGGGGCACGAGCAGTACTTC
J: TRBJ2-7
D: -
V: TRBV12-3/TRBV12-4
size: few

CDR3: CASSPGQGYEQFF
DNA: TGTGCCAGCAGCCCGGGACAGGGCTATGAGCAGTTCTTC
J: TRBJ2-1
D: TRBD1
V: TRBV2
size: -

CDR3: CASSPKFPYNEQFF
DNA: TGTGCCAGCAGCCCCAAGTTCCCCTACAATGAGCAGTTCTTC
J: TRBJ2-1
D: -
V: TRBV7-9
size: -

CDR3: CASSPTSGTFSTDTQYF
DNA: TGCGCCAGCAGCCCAACGAGCGGGACATTTAGCACAGATACGCAGTATTTT
J: TRBJ2-3
D: -
V: TRBV4-1
size: -

CDR3: CASSVDREADTQYF
DNA: TGTGCCAGCAGCGTAGATCGGGAGGCAGATACGCAGTATTTT
J: TRBJ2-3
D: TRBD2
V: TRBV9
size: -

CDR3: CASSEETGFYEQYF
DNA: TGTGCCAGCAGTGAAGAAACTGGATTCTACGAGCAGTACTTC
J: TRBJ2-7
D: -
V: TRBV25-1
size: -

CDR3: CSARGEETQYF
DNA: TGCAGTGCCCGGGGGGAAGAGACCCAGTACTTC
J: TRBJ2-5
D: TRBD2
V: TRBV20-1
size: -

CDR3: CASSLGTRGEKLFF
DNA: TGCGCCAGCAGCTTGGGGACCAGGGGTGAAAAACTGTTTTTT
J: TRBJ1-4
D: -
V: TRBV5-1
size: -

CDR3: CSADFTDTQYF
DNA: TGCAGCGCCGACTTCACAGATACGCAGTATTTT
J: TRBJ2-3
D: -
V: TRBV29-1
size: few

CDR3: CSVEVVSGGYTF
DNA: TGCAGCGTTGAAGTTGTTTCGGGCGGCTACACCTTC
J: TRBJ1-2
D: -
V: TRBV29-1
size: few

CDR3: CATGRGQRETQYF
DNA: TGTGCTACCGGTCGGGGCCAGCGAGAGACCCAGTACTTC
J: TRBJ2-5
D: -
V: TRBV12-3/TRBV12-4
size: few

CDR3: CSAIPGPSGANVLTF
DNA: TGCAGTGCTATACCAGGTCCCTCTGGGGCCAACGTCCTGACTTTC
J: TRBJ2-6
D: -
V: TRBV20-1
size: -

CDR3: CSALLSGSYNSPLHF
DNA: TGCAGTGCCCTCCTCTCAGGGTCCTATAATTCACCCCTCCACTTT
J: TRBJ1-6
D: -
V: TRBV20-1
size: many

CDR3: CSAPDLPRELAGGLRFLDTQYF
DNA: TGCAGTGCCCCAGACCTCCCCCGGGAACTAGCGGGAGGGTTAAGGTTTTTGGATACGCAGTATTTT
J: TRBJ2-3
D: TRBD2
V: TRBV20-1
size: many

CDR3: CASSRGRAEGEKLFF
DNA: TGTGCCAGCAGCCGGGGACGGGCTGAAGGTGAAAAACTGTTTTTT
J: TRBJ1-4
D: -
V: TRBV4-2
size: few

CDR3: CASSLSFSSNTEAFF
DNA: TGTGCCAGCAGTTTATCGTTTAGTTCGAACACTGAAGCTTTCTTT
J: TRBJ1-1
D: -
V: TRBV27
size: few

CDR3: CAGTLMGGRSYEQYF
DNA: TGTGCCGGAACCCTTATGGGGGGCCGATCCTACGAGCAGTACTTC
J: TRBJ2-7
D: -
V: TRBV2
size: many

CDR3: CASSEAPTGTYEQYF
DNA: TGCGCCAGCAGCGAAGCCCCCACAGGGACCTACGAGCAGTACTTC
J: TRBJ2-7
D: -
V: TRBV4-3
size: -

CDR3: CSVAGDRSYGYTF
DNA: TGCAGCGTCGCCGGCGACAGGAGTTATGGCTACACCTTC
J: TRBJ1-2
D: -
V: TRBV29-1
size: many